The 3 T cell receptor beta chains presented below share a single source sample, sequenced in a study of cytomegalovirus exposure and HLA in healthy donors. Assay used: immunoSEQ multiplex PCR; TCRdb lists only in-frame clones, some missing. The sample yields some 100,000 clones, roughly 88% seen once. The sequenced sample was PBMCs. These receptors all come from a man between 18 and 29 years old in good health and CMV-seronegative.

The gene calls are TRBV7-8 and TRBJ2-3; D might be TRBD2 (5 bases). V was clipped by 3 bases and J by 4 bases, with 11 bases between them. The CDR3 consists of 14 residues. Germline CDR1 reads SGHVS; CDR2 reads FQNEAQ. CDR3 nucleotide sequence: TGTGCCAGCAGCTTTAGTCTGGACTCAGATACGCAGTATTTT. Its protein product is CASSFSLDSDTQYF.

The chain carries TRBV6-5 and TRBJ1-4; possible D gene TRBD1, 5 bases. V was clipped by 2 bases and J by 8 bases, with 9 bases between them. CDR3 length: 13 amino acids. In germline, CDR1 is MNHEY, CDR2 SVGAGI. This CDR3 reads CASSYRGGEKLFF. The CDR3 DNA sequence: TGTGCCAGCAGTTACAGGGGTGGGGAAAAACTGTTTTTT.

J is TRBJ2-7 and V is TRBV5-8; D is unresolved. The CDR3 runs 14 residues. Trimming took off 4 bases at V and 3 bases at J, with 14 bases between the two ends. Germline V gene lookup returns CDR1 SGHTS and CDR2 YDEGEE. The DNA for the CDR3 is TGTGCCAGCAGCCAACGCGCAGGCAGCTACGAGCAGTACTTC. The encoded protein is CASSQRAGSYEQYF. Looking up the rest from reference TRBV5-8 and TRBJ2-7 gives the full variable domain: EAGVTQSPTHLIKTRGQQATLRCSPISGHTSVYWYQQALGLGLQFLLWYDEGEERNRGNFPPRFSGRQFPNYSSELNVNALELEDSALYLCASSQRAGSYEQYFGPGTRLTVT.